Detailed here is one T cell receptor beta chain. As yet, its antigen is unknown. This specimen belongs to a study of a mutant IDH1 vaccine in newly diagnosed glioma. Study-level information: Radiotherapy, temozolomide, or both had been given previously, and both were given to most.

There are 13 residues in the CDR3. Trimming took 4 bases from V and 6 from J, leaving 10 bases between them. The germline gives CDR1 SEHNR, CDR2 FQNEAQ (reference sequence). This sample's time point: baseline, week 1 (first vaccination visit). As to treatment: pre-vaccination baseline after standard-of-care therapy. The donors had new WHO grade 3 or 4 astrocytomas; these were IDH1-mutant and ATRX-lost. Produced via immunoSEQ multiplex PCR; TCRdb's table is partial and in-frame only. The data hold over 75,000 clones, with 80% observed a single time. Study findings and constraints: Top peripheral T cell clonotype shifts appeared unrelated to pseudoprogression. The study observed vaccine-induced immune responses in 90% to 95% of patients.

The receptor's source is a man aged 40-49 years with glioma. This material consisted of PBMCs, taken from a glioma patient treated with radiotherapy, temozolomide or both. This chain connects TRBV7-9 to TRBJ2-1; the D is unclear. The CDR3, as DNA: TGTGCCAGCAGCTCCAACGACCGCAATGAGCAGTTCTTC. It is translated as CASSSNDRNEQFF. Using reference TRBV7-9 and TRBJ2-1 for the parts outside the CDR3, the full variable domain is DTGVSQNPRHKITKRGQNVTFRCDPISEHNRLYWYRQTLGQGPEFLTYFQNEAQLEKSRLLSDRFSAERPKGSFSTLEIQRTEQGDSAMYLCASSSNDRNEQFFGPGTRLTVL.